The 13 T cell receptor beta chains given below trace back to one sample, sequenced in a study of cytomegalovirus exposure and HLA in healthy donors. This table comes from immunoSEQ multiplex PCR, and its TCRdb copy is limited to in-frame clones, with some not included. The sample shows about 240,000 clones, approximately 86% of them seen only once. The sample comprised PBMCs. Receptor source: a young woman in good health and CMV-seropositive.

The chain employs TRBV9 and TRBJ1-5, with TRBD1 as a possible D gene (6 bases). The germline V gene encodes CDR1 SGDLS and CDR2 YYNGEE. V was clipped by 3 bases and J by 3 bases, with 10 bases between them. There are 14 residues in the CDR3. DNA of the CDR3: TGTGCCAGCAGCGGACAGGAGTTCAATCAGCCCCAGCATTTT. It yields the protein CASSGQEFNQPQHF.

V usage is TRBV7-3 and J usage is TRBJ2-7; 8 bases align to TRBD2. The junction had 4 bases not matched to a gene; V was cut back by 2 bases and J by 10 bases. The CDR3 totals 12 residues. Looked up from germline, CDR1 is SGHTA and CDR2 is FQGTGA. CDR3 loop: CASSLASGRQYF. Written as DNA, the CDR3 is TGTGCCAGCAGCTTAGCGAGCGGGAGACAGTACTTC.

This clone turned up a few times. The chain joins TRBV18 to TRBJ2-1, with D maybe TRBD1 (6 bases). Trimming shortened V by 1 base and J by 0 bases, and 7 bases separated the two germline ends. The CDR3 is 15 amino acids. CDR1 and CDR2 from the germline V gene are KGHSH and LQKENI. The CDR3 sequence is CASSPQTGSYNEQFF. The CDR3 DNA reads as TGTGCCAGCTCACCACAGACAGGCTCCTACAATGAGCAGTTCTTC. Full variable domain (rest looked up from reference TRBV18 and TRBJ2-1): NAGVMQNPRHLVRRRGQEARLRCSPMKGHSHVYWYRQLPEEGLKFMVYLQKENIIDESGMPKERFSAEFPKEGPSILRIQQVVRGDSAAYFCASSPQTGSYNEQFFGPGTRLTVL.

The chain recombines TRBV9 with TRBJ2-1, with 11 bases that match TRBD2. V was clipped by 3 bases and J by 5 bases; unmatched bases: 4. Germline loops: CDR1 SGDLS, CDR2 YYNGEE. The length of the CDR3 is 15 residues. The CDR3 loop reads CASSALAGGHNEQFF. CDR3 nucleotide sequence: TGTGCCAGCAGCGCTCTAGCGGGAGGTCACAATGAGCAGTTCTTC.

The chain is built from TRBV27 and TRBJ2-2; 7 nucleotides match TRBD2. The CDR3 extends over 16 amino acids. V shed 3 bases, J shed 4 bases, and the junction held 8 bases outside the gene matches. In germline, CDR1 is MNHEY, CDR2 SMNVEV (reference sequence). CDR3 nucleotides: TGTGCCAGCAGTTTTTCGGCGGGAGCCGTCACCGGGGAGCTGTTTTTT. It translates to CASSFSAGAVTGELFF.

The rearrangement joins TRBV7-8 to TRBJ2-5, with unresolved D. The CDR3 contains 12 residues. Germline CDR1 reads SGHVS; CDR2 reads FQNEAQ. The V and J ends lost 5 bases and 5 bases respectively, with 9 bases between them. The CDR3 loop is CASSPSRETQYF. The CDR3, as DNA: TGTGCCAGCAGCCCTAGTCGGGAGACCCAGTACTTC.

This clone appeared once. V and J are TRBV5-5 and TRBJ2-7; D unclear. In germline, CDR1 is SGHKS, CDR2 YYEKEE (reference sequence). V dropped 5 bases and J dropped 2 bases, with 8 bases sitting between them. The CDR3 has 12 amino acids. CDR3 in DNA: TGTGCCAGCAGTTCGGTCGCCTACGAGCAGTACTTC. Protein: CASSSVAYEQYF. Supplemented by reference TRBV5-5 and TRBJ2-7, the full variable domain reads DAGVTQSPTHLIKTRGQQVTLRCSPISGHKSVSWYQQVLGQGPQFIFQYYEKEERGRGNFPDRFSARQFPNYSSELNVNALLLGDSALYLCASSSVAYEQYFGPGTRLTVT.

This clone was picked up many times. J is TRBJ2-7 and V is TRBV10-3; 11 nucleotides match TRBD2. CDR3 length: 13 residues. V gave up 10 bases and J gave up 7 bases; unmatched junction bases: 9. Germline V lookup: CDR1 ENHRY, CDR2 SYGVKD. The CDR3 spells CATKGLAGGEQYF. The CDR3 bases are TGTGCCACTAAAGGGCTAGCGGGAGGAGAGCAGTACTTC.

V and J are TRBV5-4 and TRBJ2-2; D unclear. Deletions cut 3 bases from V and 3 bases from J, with 12 bases between. CDR1 and CDR2 from the germline V gene are SGHNT and YYREEE (reference sequence). The CDR3 has 15 amino acids. The CDR3 is CASSSDSTYTGELFF. Written as DNA, the CDR3 is TGTGCCAGCAGCTCTGACTCGACCTACACCGGGGAGCTGTTTTTT. The entire variable domain, with the rest obtained from reference TRBV5-4 and TRBJ2-2, is as follows: ETGVTQSPTHLIKTRGQQVTLRCSSQSGHNTVSWYQQALGQGPQFIFQYYREEENGRGNFPPRFSGLQFPNYSSELNVNALELDDSALYLCASSSDSTYTGELFFGEGSRLTVL.

The genes are TRBV30 and TRBJ2-7, with TRBD2 identical over 8 bases. Germline V gene sequence: CDR1 GTSNPN, CDR2 SVGIG (reference sequence). The V gene end was trimmed by 0 bases and the J gene end by 6 bases; junction bases not matched to a gene: 7. CDR3 length: 14 residues. The CDR3, as DNA: TGTGCCTGGAGTGTTCCGGGACTAGATTCCGAGCAGTACTTC. This codes for CAWSVPGLDSEQYF.

V and J are TRBV30 and TRBJ1-1; the D is unclear. CDR3 length: 14 amino acids. Germline V gene lookup returns CDR1 GTSNPN and CDR2 SVGIG (reference sequence). V lost 4 bases, J lost 5 bases, and 17 bases lay in between. The CDR3 spells CAWTRRLGGTEAFF. CDR3 sequence (DNA): TGTGCCTGGACGCGAAGGCTAGGAGGAACTGAAGCTTTCTTT. Together with reference TRBV30 and TRBJ1-1, the CDR3 gives the full variable domain: SQTIHQWPATLVQPVGSPLSLECTVEGTSNPNLYWYRQAAGRGLQLLFYSVGIGQISSEVPQNLSASRPQDRQFILSSKKLLLSDSGFYLCAWTRRLGGTEAFFGQGTRLTVV.

The chain combines TRBV2 with TRBJ2-1, with D possibly TRBD2 on 5 matching bases. V lost 7 bases and J lost 0, with 10 bases in between. This CDR3 region has 14 residues. The germline gives CDR1 SNHLY, CDR2 FYNNEI. This CDR3 is CASIEGRSYNEQFF. The CDR3 nucleotides read TGTGCCAGCATAGAGGGTCGCTCCTACAATGAGCAGTTCTTC.

This clone was counted a single time. V and J are TRBV7-9 and TRBJ1-5; D remains unclear. Trimming took off 5 bases at V and 4 bases at J, with 12 bases between the two ends. The CDR3 has 14 amino acids. Per germline, CDR1 SEHNR and CDR2 FQNEAQ (reference sequence). The chain's CDR3 is CASSPSGRNQPQHF. The CDR3 nucleotides are TGTGCCAGCAGCCCATCTGGGAGAAATCAGCCCCAGCATTTT. Complete variable domain (other parts from reference TRBV7-9 and TRBJ1-5): DTGVSQNPRHKITKRGQNVTFRCDPISEHNRLYWYRQTLGQGPEFLTYFQNEAQLEKSRLLSDRFSAERPKGSFSTLEIQRTEQGDSAMYLCASSPSGRNQPQHFGDGTRLSIL.